Sequencing of this T cell receptor (beta chain) was carried out in a study of CD8 T cells in ankylosing spondylitis listed by TCRdb under 2017. The study in broad terms: The study set out to find disease-linked TCR variants by profiling T cell receptor beta repertoires in ankylosing spondylitis patients and healthy donors. In total, the full study cohort was made up of approximately 99 healthy donors and 25 or so ankylosing spondylitis patients. Peripheral blood was sampled, and synovial fluid was also collected from ankylosing spondylitis patients. Findings and caveats that apply to the study as a whole: Some of the motif variants had been reported before in the synovial fluid and blood of reactive arthritis patients, a finding that suggests common disease-initiation mechanisms. A TCR beta motif made up of several highly homologous amino acid variants appeared to be characteristic of blood from ankylosing spondylitis patients. In peripheral blood, the disease-linked clones were found at relatively low frequencies and had a CD8+ phenotype. The disease-linked clones were reported as significantly enriched in matched synovial fluid samples from ankylosing spondylitis patients.

Based on the germline V gene, the CDR1 and CDR2 sequences are MNHNS and SASEGT. Cut back by 8 bases and 2 bases, the V and J ends lie 12 bases apart. The CDR3 holds 13 amino acids from the cysteine to the phenylalanine. Just the 39-base CDR3 DNA is kept, in frame starting at base 1. As concerns this clonotype: What this receptor recognizes is not known. No qualities accompany the bases; no much larger clone lies one base away.

TCRdb names Illumina HiSeq 2500 as the instrument used. TCR beta libraries were prepared by quantitative 5'-RACE with molecular barcodes. The original methods were these. To identify disease-linked TCR variants, a new computational method was used, one built on a probabilistic model of VDJ rearrangement. Through fastp at Q25 and MiXCR, TCRdb rebuilt clones from the public reads, retaining in-frame beta chains. All rows with the same CDR3 protein become a single entry with the most common DNA and genes. TCRdb assigned the V and J calls; the authors' analysis was not used. Present in this sample are 300,000 to 400,000 distinct CDR3 sequences, approximately 20% of which were seen just once. The top ten clonotypes cover about a sixth of the sample.

The TCR originated in a male donor with ankylosing spondylitis. The sample consisted of blood, either unsorted or a sorted T cell fraction (not recorded which). The sequence links TRBV6-1 to TRBJ2-5, with no D gene named confidently. The CDR3 region: CASASRLQETQYF. The base sequence is TGTGCCAGCGCCTCGCGCCTGCAAGAGACCCAGTACTTC.